This TCR beta chain is drawn from a study of early T cells in non-severe SARS-CoV-2 infection. The sample holds many counts of this clonotype. TCRdb called the 5' RACE reads again in MiXCR, with one record for every CDR3 protein. The sample yields about 37,000 distinct CDR3 sequences, 5.4% seen once. The TCR sequence derives from an adult who was a healthcare worker with PCR-confirmed SARS-CoV-2 infection or an uninfected control (not recorded which). The sample was whole blood, taken at baseline.

Written as DNA, the CDR3 is TGTGCCAGCAGTTACTCCGGCCAAATGAGCGAGCAGTACGTC. It translates to CASSYSGQMSEQYV. The chain is built from TRBV6-6 and TRBJ2-7; D gene unclear. Per germline, CDR1 MNHNY and CDR2 SVGAGI (reference sequence). V lost 0 bases, J lost 6 bases, and 12 bases lay in between. This CDR3 contains 14 residues.